This passage covers 25 T cell receptor beta chains from one sample sequenced in a study of blood T cells in healthy people across ages. The second PCR ran roughly 7 to 12 cycles with a sample-barcoded 5' primer and J-beta primers. TCRdb fed the 5' RACE reads into MiXCR, producing one record per CDR3 protein. The sample has approximately 2,000,000 distinct CDR3 sequences; roughly two fifths are singletons. Sequencing was performed on blood. The origin of the receptors is a human donor in good health.

The genes are TRBV7-9 and TRBJ1-6; D not certain. Germline V lookup: CDR1 SEHNR, CDR2 FQNEAQ (reference sequence). Trimming stripped 5 bases from V and 9 bases from J, with 11 bases between. The CDR3 has 13 residues. The CDR3 DNA reads TGTGCCAGCAGCCCGATGGGCGTTTCACCCCTCCACTTT. This translates into CASSPMGVSPLHF.

This clonotype was detected a few times. The chain employs TRBV5-1 and TRBJ1-2; perhaps TRBD1 as D (5 bases). Trimming took off 5 bases at V and 1 base at J, with 15 bases between the two ends. Germline V lookup: CDR1 SGHRS, CDR2 YFSETQ. The CDR3 sequence is 15 residues long. The CDR3 bases are TGCGCCAGCAGTCCCTTCGGGGGGAATAACTATGGCTACACCTTC. Translating gives CASSPFGGNNYGYTF.

The V gene is TRBV6-1, the J gene TRBJ2-1; 9 bases map to TRBD1. Germline V CDR1 and CDR2: MNHNS, SASEGT. The CDR3 is made up of 17 amino acids. Trimming at V came to 2 bases and at J to 8 bases, leaving 13 bases not matched to a gene. CDR3 DNA: TGTGCCAGCAGTGAACAACTGCAGGGACAGGGAACCTATGAGCAGTTCTTC. Protein sequence: CASSEQLQGQGTYEQFF.

V usage is TRBV28 and J usage is TRBJ2-1; no clear D gene. Germline loops: CDR1 MDHEN, CDR2 SYDVKM. The V and J ends lost 3 bases and 5 bases respectively, with 17 bases between them. The CDR3 is 16 residues long. The CDR3 DNA reads TGTGCCAGCAGTTTTGGTAATTGGGGATCCAACAATGAGCAGTTCTTC. Protein product: CASSFGNWGSNNEQFF.

This clonotype is a singleton in its sample. The chain recombines TRBV10-3 with TRBJ1-1, with D uncertain. Trimming stripped 4 bases from V and 5 bases from J, with 8 bases between. In germline, CDR1 is ENHRY, CDR2 SYGVKD. This CDR3 comprises 12 residues. The CDR3 region has the DNA TGTGCCATCAGTGGAGCAGAAACTGAAGCTTTCTTT. Amino acid sequence: CAISGAETEAFF.

Note on this clonotype: Relative to the germline gene, one junction end is altered; a read error may explain this. CDR3 region: CTSSAVFNRLTETQYF. The CDR3 DNA reads TGTACCAGCAGTGCGGTTTTTAACCGGCTAACTGAGACCCAGTACTTC. This chain connects TRBV6-1 to TRBJ2-7; D unclear. Gene TRBJ2-5 matches the end of the DNA better, so the J call may be wrong. Germline values: CDR1 MNHNS, CDR2 SASEGT. The CDR3 has 16 residues.

The V gene is TRBV9, the J gene TRBJ1-6; 9 nucleotides agree with TRBD1. This CDR3 is built from 15 residues. V trimming: 0 bases; J trimming: 10 bases; junction bases outside the gene matches: 5. CDR1 and CDR2 (germline): SGDLS, YYNGEE. The CDR3: CASSVVDRGESPLHF. CDR3 sequence (DNA): TGTGCCAGCAGCGTAGTGGACAGGGGTGAGTCACCCCTCCACTTT.

This clonotype was recorded a few times. The rearrangement links TRBV7-9 to TRBJ2-1; D tentatively fits TRBD1 or TRBD2 (5 bases each). The length of the CDR3 is 12 residues. V lost 5 bases to trimming and J lost 8 bases, with 10 bases between them. Germline loops: CDR1 SEHNR, CDR2 FQNEAQ (reference sequence). CDR3 residues: CASSPRDDEQFF. The DNA for the CDR3 is TGTGCCAGCAGCCCCAGGGACGATGAGCAGTTCTTC.

This clonotype was seen a handful of times. The V call is TRBV4-1, the J call TRBJ2-3, with D possibly TRBD1 on 6 matching bases. This CDR3 region has 15 residues. Germline CDR1 MGHRA, CDR2 YSYEKL. V dropped 1 base and J dropped 2 bases, with 10 bases sitting between them. The CDR3 DNA follows: TGCGCCAGCAGCCAAGTCGGGACAAACACAGATACGCAGTATTTT. Translating it yields CASSQVGTNTDTQYF.

The V and J genes are TRBV5-1 and TRBJ1-1; no firm D call. Trimming cost V 4 bases and J 7 bases, with 14 bases left between them. The germline gives CDR1 SGHRS, CDR2 YFSETQ. The CDR3 sequence is 13 residues long. The CDR3, as DNA: TGCGCCAGCAGCCTTGACCGCGGGTTTGAAGCTTTCTTT. This translates into CASSLDRGFEAFF.

J is TRBJ2-1 and V is TRBV12-3 or TRBV12-4; no clear D gene. V was cut by 1 base and J by 10 bases, with 11 bases left in between. This CDR3 is 13 amino acids long. The CDR3 sequence: CASSLEGPREQFF. CDR3 coding DNA: TGTGCCAGCAGTTTAGAGGGCCCCAGGGAGCAGTTCTTC.

The J gene is TRBJ2-7, the V gene TRBV7-2, with a weak D call TRBD2 (5 bases). This CDR3 has 18 amino acids. Germline V gene lookup returns CDR1 SGHTA and CDR2 FQGNSA. Deletions cut 0 bases from V and 1 base from J, with 19 bases between. Written as DNA, the CDR3 is TGTGCCAGCAGCTTAGCGCTTGTGGCAGGACTTATATCCTACGAGCAGTACTTC. Translated, it gives CASSLALVAGLISYEQYF.

The CDR3, as DNA: TGCAGTGCTAGAGGTACAGGGAATCGGGAGACCCAGTACTTC. Its translation: CSARGTGNRETQYF. The chain is built from TRBV20-1 and TRBJ2-5; tentatively, D is TRBD1 (6 bases). This CDR3 is built from 14 residues. V was shortened by 1 base and J by 5 bases, with 14 bases between the two germline ends. Looked up from germline, CDR1 is DFQATT and CDR2 is SNEGSKA (reference sequence).

The chain has TRBV4-2 and TRBJ2-1; 9 nucleotides line up with TRBD1. The length of the CDR3 is 15 residues. The V segment lost 3 bases and the J segment 10 bases; nucleotides outside the gene matches: 10. Per the germline V gene, CDR1 is LGHNA and CDR2 is YNFKEQ. CDR3 protein: CASSHGTGSSYEQFF. The CDR3 DNA reads TGTGCCAGCAGCCACGGGACAGGGAGCTCCTACGAGCAGTTCTTC.

The chain has TRBV12-3 or TRBV12-4 and TRBJ1-1, with D possibly being TRBD1 (5 bases). CDR3 length: 13 amino acids. Trimming cost V 6 bases and J 10 bases, with 18 bases left between them. The CDR3: CASSLEGSGGAFF. CDR3 in DNA: TGTGCCAGCAGCCTCGAGGGGAGCGGGGGAGCTTTCTTT.

The table lists this clonotype with a few counts. The chain joins TRBV6-2 or TRBV6-3 to TRBJ2-1, with 9 bases identical to TRBD1. Trimming removed 0 bases from V and 6 bases from J; junction bases left unmatched: 6. The CDR3 runs 16 residues. CDR1 MNHEY and CDR2 SVGEGT come from the germline V gene. This chain's CDR3 is CASSYSRDRVTNEQFF. The DNA of the CDR3 is TGTGCCAGCAGTTACTCCCGGGACAGGGTAACCAATGAGCAGTTCTTC.

This clonotype was seen more than once but under ten times. CDR3 region: CSPRGGGEINEQFF. The CDR3 nucleotides read TGCAGCCCAAGGGGCGGGGGGGAGATCAATGAGCAGTTCTTC. The chain is built from TRBV20-1 and TRBJ2-1; 9 bases line up with TRBD2. Germline CDR1 and CDR2: DFQATT and SNEGSKA (reference sequence). CDR3 size: 14 residues.

V and J are TRBV14 and TRBJ2-7; tentatively, D is TRBD1 (5 bases). Looked up from germline, CDR1 is SGHDN and CDR2 is FVKESK. The CDR3 runs 14 residues. Trimming took 4 bases from V and 2 from J, leaving 12 bases between them. DNA of the CDR3: TGTGCCAGCAGCCGACTGGACAATACCTACGAGCAGTACTTC. This codes for CASSRLDNTYEQYF.

The chain recombines TRBV10-3 with TRBJ2-1; D is unresolved. The CDR3 is made up of 14 amino acids. The V gene's germline CDR1 is ENHRY and CDR2 SYGVKD. The V and J ends lost 2 bases and 7 bases respectively, with 12 bases between them. The CDR3 coding sequence is TGTGCCATCAGTGAGCTAAGGTCTAGGAATGAGCAGTTCTTC. Translation gives CAISELRSRNEQFF.

The table lists this clonotype with a few counts. The genes are TRBV6-2 or TRBV6-3 and TRBJ2-1; TRBD2 matches 8 bases. The CDR3 spans 12 residues. With 4 bases clipped from V and 12 bases from J, the junction kept 5 bases outside the gene matches. Germline V gives CDR1 MNHEY, CDR2 SVGEGT. CDR3 protein: CASSSRGGMQFF. The CDR3, as DNA: TGTGCCAGCAGTTCCCGGGGGGGCATGCAGTTCTTC.

The chain is built from TRBV6-2 or TRBV6-3 and TRBJ1-2; a possible D gene is TRBD1 (5 bases). The V gene lost 7 bases and the J gene lost 7 bases, with 25 bases spanning the gap. CDR1 and CDR2 (germline): MNHEY, SVGEGT. The CDR3 is 16 amino acids. The CDR3 loop is CASIHHYTGTLGGYTF. The CDR3 nucleotides are TGTGCCAGCATCCATCACTACACAGGAACCCTCGGTGGCTACACCTTC.

The chain uses TRBV6-1 and TRBJ2-7; TRBD2 might be the D (5 bases). Germline V gene lookup returns CDR1 MNHNS and CDR2 SASEGT. With 8 bases removed from V and 3 bases from J, the gap between germline ends came to 14 bases. This CDR3 is 13 amino acids long. The CDR3 sequence is CASLRDSYYEQYF. CDR3 sequence (DNA): TGTGCCAGCCTCCGGGATTCTTACTACGAGCAGTACTTC.

This clonotype appeared many times. V gene TRBV4-2 combines with J gene TRBJ2-3; weak D call: TRBD2 (6 bases). V was clipped by 3 bases and J by 5 bases, with 18 bases between them. This CDR3 is 16 amino acids long. CDR1 is LGHNA and CDR2 is YNFKEQ in the germline V gene. As DNA, the CDR3 is TGTGCCAGCAGCCATCAACTGGGGGGAACAATAGATACGCAGTATTTT. Residues: CASSHQLGGTIDTQYF.

This chain joins TRBV6-2 or TRBV6-3 and TRBJ1-1; D is possibly TRBD1 (5 bases). Trimming took 7 bases from V and 4 from J, leaving 13 bases between them. The CDR3 has 13 residues. Germline CDR1 and CDR2: MNHEY and SVGEGT. The CDR3 is CASIRGGSTEAFF. The CDR3 nucleotides are TGTGCCAGCATAAGGGGAGGTAGCACTGAAGCTTTCTTT.

V is TRBV11-2 and J is TRBJ2-1, with D hard to call. The V end lost 5 bases, the J end lost 9 bases, and 11 bases lay between the germline ends. Germline V CDR1 and CDR2: SGHAT, FQNNGV. The CDR3 loop spans 12 amino acids. CDR3 coding DNA: TGTGCCAGCAGCCCGCCCTGGGGTGAGCAGTTCTTC. Amino acids: CASSPPWGEQFF.